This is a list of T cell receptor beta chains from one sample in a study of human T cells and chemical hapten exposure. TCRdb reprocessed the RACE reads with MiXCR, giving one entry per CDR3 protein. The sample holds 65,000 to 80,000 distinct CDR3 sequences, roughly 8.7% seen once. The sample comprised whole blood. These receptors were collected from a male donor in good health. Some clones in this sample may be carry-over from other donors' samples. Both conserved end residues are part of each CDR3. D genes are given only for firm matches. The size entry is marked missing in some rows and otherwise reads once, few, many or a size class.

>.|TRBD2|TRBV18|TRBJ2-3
TGTGCCAGCTCACCGATTCCACCGGGACTACCCTCCACAGATACGCAGTATTTT
CASSPIPPGLPSTDTQYF
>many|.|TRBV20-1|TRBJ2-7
TGCAGTGCGGGGGGGGGCGGCGGTTCCTACGAGCAGTACTTC
CSAGGGGGSYEQYF
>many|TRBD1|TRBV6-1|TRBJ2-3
TGTGCCAGCAGTAGTGGGACAGACCCTAGCACAGATACGCAGTATTTT
CASSSGTDPSTDTQYF
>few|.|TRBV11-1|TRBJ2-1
TGTGCCAGCACCCAAACAGGGAAGGCGAGAAATGAGCAGTTCTTC
CASTQTGKARNEQFF
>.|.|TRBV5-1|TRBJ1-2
TGCGCCAGCAGCTTAACAGGGAAAGACTATGGCTACACCTTC
CASSLTGKDYGYTF
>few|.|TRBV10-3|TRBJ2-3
TGTGCCATCAGTGGCTCGACAGATACGCAGTATTTT
CAISGSTDTQYF
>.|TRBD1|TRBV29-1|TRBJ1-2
TGCAGCGTTGAAGGTGGGACAGGGGTATATGGCTACACCTTC
CSVEGGTGVYGYTF
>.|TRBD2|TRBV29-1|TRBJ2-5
TGCAGCGTCGAAATAAGCGGGAGGGCCTGGGAGACCCAGTACTTC
CSVEISGRAWETQYF
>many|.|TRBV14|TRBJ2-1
TGTGCCAGCAGCCAAGATGCGGGGAGCTCCTACAATGAGCAGTTCTTC
CASSQDAGSSYNEQFF
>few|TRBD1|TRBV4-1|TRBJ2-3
TGCGCCAGCAGCCAAGAAAACAGGGGGAGCACAGATACGCAGTATTTT
CASSQENRGSTDTQYF
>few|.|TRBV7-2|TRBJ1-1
TGTGCCAGCAGTCTAATGGGCCAGGGTGTCACTGAAGCTTTCTTT
CASSLMGQGVTEAFF
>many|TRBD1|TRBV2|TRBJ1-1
TGTGCCAGCAGTCGGGACAGCCCCATGAACACTGAAGCTTTCTTT
CASSRDSPMNTEAFF
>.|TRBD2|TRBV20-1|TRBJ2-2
TGCAGTGCTAGAGAAGCCCCTCTAGCGGGAGTTACCGGGGAGCTGTTTTTT
CSAREAPLAGVTGELFF
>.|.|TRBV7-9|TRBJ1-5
TGTGCCAGCAGCTTTGTGGGCCAGGATAGCAATCAGCCCCAGCATTTT
CASSFVGQDSNQPQHF
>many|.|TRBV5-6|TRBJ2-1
TGTGCCAGCAGCCAGGGACAACTGTACAATGAGCAGTTCTTC
CASSQGQLYNEQFF
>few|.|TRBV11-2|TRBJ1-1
TGTGCCAGCAGCCCCCGACGTAGGACTGAAGCTTTCTTT
CASSPRRRTEAFF
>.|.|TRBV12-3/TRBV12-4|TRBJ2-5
TGTGCCAGCAGTTTAAAGACGGAGACCCAGTACTTC
CASSLKTETQYF
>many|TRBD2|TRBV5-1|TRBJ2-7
TGCGCCAGCAGCTTGATGCGGGGGGGCATGGACGAGCAGTACTTC
CASSLMRGGMDEQYF
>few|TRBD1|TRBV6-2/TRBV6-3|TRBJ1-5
TGTGCCAGCAGTTTGCAGAGGGGGCAAGGCAATCAGCCCCAGCATTTT
CASSLQRGQGNQPQHF
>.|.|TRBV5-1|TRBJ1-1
TGCGCCAGCAGCCTACAGGCCCAGAACACTGAAGCTTTCTTT
CASSLQAQNTEAFF
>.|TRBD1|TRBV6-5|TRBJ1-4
TGTGCCAGCAGTGAACGACAGGGTACTAATGAAAAACTGTTTTTT
CASSERQGTNEKLFF
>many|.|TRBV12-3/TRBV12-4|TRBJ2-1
TGTGCCAGCAGGAGGGGGGGTGAGCAGTTCTTC
CASRRGGEQFF
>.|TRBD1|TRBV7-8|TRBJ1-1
TGTGCCAGCAGCTTAGCGCGGTGGACAGGGGAGAACACTGAAGCTTTCTTT
CASSLARWTGENTEAFF
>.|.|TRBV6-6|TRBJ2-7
TGTGCCAGCATGGCAGGGAACTCCTACGAGCAGTACTTC
CASMAGNSYEQYF
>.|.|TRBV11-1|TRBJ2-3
TGTGCCAGCAGCTTCCGTGCGGGAACTAGCACAGATACGCAGTATTTT
CASSFRAGTSTDTQYF
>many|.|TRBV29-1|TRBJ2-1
TGCAGCGTTGGCCCGACAGGTACACGCAATGAGCAGTTCTTC
CSVGPTGTRNEQFF
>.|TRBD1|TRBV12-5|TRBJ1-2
TGTGCTAGTGGCGGACAGGGGGCACGGTATGGCTACACCTTC
CASGGQGARYGYTF
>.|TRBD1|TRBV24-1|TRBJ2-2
TGTGCCACCAGTGATTGGGGGACAGGCGGGTCCGGGGAGCTGTTTTTT
CATSDWGTGGSGELFF
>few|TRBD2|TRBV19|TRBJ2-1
TGTGCCAGTAGTATTTTACTAGCGGGGAATGAGCAGTTCTTC
CASSILLAGNEQFF
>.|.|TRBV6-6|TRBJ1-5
TGTGCCAGCAGTTGGACAGCCGACAATCAGCCCCAGCATTTT
CASSWTADNQPQHF
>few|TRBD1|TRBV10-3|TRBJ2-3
TGTGCCATCAGTGGTCAGGGGGCGGCCACAGATACGCAGTATTTT
CAISGQGAATDTQYF
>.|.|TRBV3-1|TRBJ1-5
TGTGCCAGCGGGCCTGGGACAAGCAATCAGCCCCAGCATTTT
CASGPGTSNQPQHF
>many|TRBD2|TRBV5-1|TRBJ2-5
TGCGCCAGCAGCTTTACGGGAGGTAACTTCCAAGAGACCCAGTACTTC
CASSFTGGNFQETQYF
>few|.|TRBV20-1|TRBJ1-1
TGCAGTGCTAGATCCGCAGGGAAGGAGGGGACTGAAGCTTTCTTT
CSARSAGKEGTEAFF
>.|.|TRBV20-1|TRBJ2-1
TGCAGTGCTAGACTTCTCAGCGGGCTTGACTACAATGAGCAGTTCTTC
CSARLLSGLDYNEQFF
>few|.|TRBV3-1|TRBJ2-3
TGTGCCAGCAGCCTTCAGCATACGCAGTATTTT
CASSLQHTQYF
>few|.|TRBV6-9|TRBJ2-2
TGTGCCAGCAGTAGACGGCGGGAACGTAACACCGGGGAGCTGTTTTTT
CASSRRRERNTGELFF
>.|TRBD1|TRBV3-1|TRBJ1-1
TGTGCCAGCAGCGCAGACAGGGGTTTGGACACTGAAGCTTTCTTT
CASSADRGLDTEAFF
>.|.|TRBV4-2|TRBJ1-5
TGTGCCAGCAGCCAAGAAGCAGGGGCTGATCAGCCCCAGCATTTT
CASSQEAGADQPQHF
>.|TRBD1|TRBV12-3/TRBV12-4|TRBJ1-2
TGTGCCAGCAGCTCGACAGGGACGGCTAACTATGGCTACACCTTC
CASSSTGTANYGYTF
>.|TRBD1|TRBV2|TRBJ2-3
TGTGCCAGCCAGCCGGCCGGGACAGCAGCCTCAGATACGCAGTATTTT
CASQPAGTAASDTQYF
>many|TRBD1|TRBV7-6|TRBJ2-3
TGTGCCAGCAGCTCAACCGGGACAGGGTCAGATACGCAGTATTTT
CASSSTGTGSDTQYF
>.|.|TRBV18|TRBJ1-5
TGTGCCAGCTCACCAGGGGGGGGTGATCAGCCCCAGCATTTT
CASSPGGGDQPQHF
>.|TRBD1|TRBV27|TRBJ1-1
TGTGCCAGCAGTCCAGGGGGTGACGGAGACACTGAAGCTTTCTTT
CASSPGGDGDTEAFF
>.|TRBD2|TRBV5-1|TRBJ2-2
TGCGCCAGCAGCCCCACCAGCGGGGGTTTCGCCGGGGAGCTGTTTTTT
CASSPTSGGFAGELFF
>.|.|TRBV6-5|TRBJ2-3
TGTGCCAGCCGGGAATTTCTAGGCCGGGCAGATACGCAGTATTTT
CASREFLGRADTQYF
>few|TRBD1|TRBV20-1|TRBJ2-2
TGCAGTGCCACTCAGGGGGCGGACACCGGGGAGCTGTTTTTT
CSATQGADTGELFF
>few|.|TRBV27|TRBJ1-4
TGTGCCAGCAGTTCCCGCCACCGGGACGGAAATGAAAAACTGTTTTTT
CASSSRHRDGNEKLFF
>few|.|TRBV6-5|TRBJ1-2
TGTGCCAGCAGTTACTCGTTAATTGGGACGGATGGCTACACCTTC
CASSYSLIGTDGYTF
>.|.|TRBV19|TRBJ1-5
TGTGCCAGTAGTGGGCCAGCCGATAATCAGCCCCAGCATTTT
CASSGPADNQPQHF
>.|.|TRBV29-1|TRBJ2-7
TGCAGCGTCAAAAAGGACTGGCGATCCTACGAGCAGTACTTC
CSVKKDWRSYEQYF
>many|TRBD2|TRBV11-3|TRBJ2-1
TGTGCCAGCAGCGCCCAGACTAGCGGGGTCAATGAGCAGTTCTTC
CASSAQTSGVNEQFF
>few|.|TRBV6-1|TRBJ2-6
TGTGCCAGCAGTGAAAAAGGTTCCTCTGGGGCCAACGTCCTGACTTTC
CASSEKGSSGANVLTF
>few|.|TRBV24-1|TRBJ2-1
TGTGCCACCAGTGATTCTCCCTTCTATGAGCAGTTCTTC
CATSDSPFYEQFF
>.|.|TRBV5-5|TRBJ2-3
TGTGCCAGCACGGGACTCAGCACAGATACGCAGTATTTT
CASTGLSTDTQYF
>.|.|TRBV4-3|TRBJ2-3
TGCGCCAGCAGCCAAGATGAGAGGGGTCCCACAGATACGCAGTATTTT
CASSQDERGPTDTQYF
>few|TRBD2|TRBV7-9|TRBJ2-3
TGTGCCAGCAGCTTAGGGCTAGCGGATGCAGATACGCAGTATTTT
CASSLGLADADTQYF